This T cell receptor beta chain came from a study of T cells after yellow fever vaccination. General study findings and limits: In FACS-sorted repertoires, abundant clonotypes from the bulk population could appear as contaminants. The appearance of a small share of clonotypes in both CD4 and CD8 compartments was observed. Post-booster repertoires contained most primary-vaccination clones again (96% CD4, approximately 88% CD8).

A remark on this clonotype: Its antigen is undetermined.

Synthesis of TCR cDNA relied on 5'RACE template switching, which attached a universal primer site and UMIs. From the 5' RACE reads, TCRdb called clonotypes with MiXCR, one entry per CDR3 protein. The sample holds about 550,000 distinct CDR3 sequences, around 21% seen once. This TCR came from a man younger than 45 who received the YFV17D yellow fever vaccine. Specimen: PBMCs, collected 15 days after the yellow fever booster vaccination.

CDR3 sequence reads: CASSATSGSGEQYF. In nucleotides, the CDR3 is TGTGCCAGCAGCGCTACTAGCGGGAGTGGCGAGCAGTACTTC. The chain joins TRBV7-8 to TRBJ2-7; 11 nucleotides align to TRBD2. The trim removed 5 bases at V and 6 bases at J, leaving 6 bases unmatched. Germline V lookup: CDR1 SGHVS, CDR2 FQNEAQ. The CDR3 length is 14 residues.